This paragraph covers one TCR delta chain sequence. Its matching antigen is unknown. The germline gives CDR1 TSWWSYY, CDR2 QGS. The junction had 21 bases not matched to a gene; V was cut back by 3 bases and J by 2 bases. The CDR3 totals 21 residues. Sequences come from RNA converted to cDNA by reverse transcription. The CDR3 regions were amplified by multiplex PCR from V-gene primers to a constant-region primer. TCRdb re-processed the multiplex PCR reads using CATT. The data hold roughly 56,000 delta-chain clones, with about 15% observed a single time. Alphabeta T cells were depleted, then CD3+ Vdelta1+ Vdelta2- thymocytes were FACS-sorted. This sample is drawn from a study of Vδ1+ human thymocytes. Notes on the study in general: Around 18% of thymic delta-chain sequences were Vdelta2, with few Vdelta3, unlike blood Vdelta1+ controls. In the thymus, TRG and TRD repertoires looked highly polyclonal with Gaussian CDR3 lengths. The authors advised highly purified populations and single-cell validation.

This receptor was identified in a girl under three years old who had congenital heart surgery. Sequencing was done on a sample of Vdelta1+ gamma-delta thymocytes from the thymus. Subset in this sample: FACS-sorted CD3+ TCRalphabeta- TCRVdelta1+ TCRVdelta2- thymocytes. The rearrangement links TRDV1 to TRDJ1; 10 bases align to TRDD3. The chain's CDR3 is CALGEEIPIDGVGDTTDKLIF. CDR3 in DNA: TGTGCTCTTGGGGAGGAGATTCCTATTGATGGGGTGGGGGATACAACCGATAAACTCATCTTT.